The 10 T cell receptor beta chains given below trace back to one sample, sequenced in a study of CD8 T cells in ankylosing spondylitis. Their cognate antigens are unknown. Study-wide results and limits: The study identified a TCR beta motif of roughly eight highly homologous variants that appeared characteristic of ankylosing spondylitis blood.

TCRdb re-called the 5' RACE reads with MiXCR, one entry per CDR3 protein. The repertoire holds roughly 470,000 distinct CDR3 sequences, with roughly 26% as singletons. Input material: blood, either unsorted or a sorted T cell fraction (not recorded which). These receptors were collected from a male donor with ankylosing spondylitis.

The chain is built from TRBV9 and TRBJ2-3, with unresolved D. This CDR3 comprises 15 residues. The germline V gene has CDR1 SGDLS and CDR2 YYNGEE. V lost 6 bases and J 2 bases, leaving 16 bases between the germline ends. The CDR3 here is CASTQEAWVTDTQYF. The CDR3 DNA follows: TGTGCCAGCACCCAAGAGGCTTGGGTCACAGATACGCAGTATTTT.

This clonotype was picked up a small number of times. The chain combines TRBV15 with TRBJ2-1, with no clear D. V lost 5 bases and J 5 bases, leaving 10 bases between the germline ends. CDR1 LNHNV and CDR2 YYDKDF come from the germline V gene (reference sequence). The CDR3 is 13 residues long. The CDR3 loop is CATSRRRHNEQFF. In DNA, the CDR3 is TGTGCCACCAGCCGTCGGCGTCACAATGAGCAGTTCTTC. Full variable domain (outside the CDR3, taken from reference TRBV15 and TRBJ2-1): DAMVIQNPRYQVTQFGKPVTLSCSQTLNHNVMYWYQQKSSQAPKLLFHYYDKDFNNEADTPDNFQSRRPNTSFCFLDIRSPGLGDTAMYLCATSRRRHNEQFFGPGTRLTVL.

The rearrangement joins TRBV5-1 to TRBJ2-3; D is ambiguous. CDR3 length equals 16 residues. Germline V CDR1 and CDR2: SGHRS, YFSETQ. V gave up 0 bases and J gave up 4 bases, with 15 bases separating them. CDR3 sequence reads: CASSLEGYAFADTQYF. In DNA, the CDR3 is TGCGCCAGCAGCTTGGAAGGGTATGCTTTTGCAGATACGCAGTATTTT.

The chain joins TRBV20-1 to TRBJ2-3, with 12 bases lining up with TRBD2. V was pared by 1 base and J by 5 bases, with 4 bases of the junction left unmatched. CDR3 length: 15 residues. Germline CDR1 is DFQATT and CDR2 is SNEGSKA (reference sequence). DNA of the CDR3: TGCAGTGCTAGAGGACTAGCGGGAGACGGAGATACGCAGTATTTT. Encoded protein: CSARGLAGDGDTQYF.

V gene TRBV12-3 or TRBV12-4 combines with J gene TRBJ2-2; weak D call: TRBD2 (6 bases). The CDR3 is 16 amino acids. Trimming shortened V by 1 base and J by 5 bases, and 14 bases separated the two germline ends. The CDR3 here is CASSLGAGIGTGELFF. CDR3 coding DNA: TGTGCCAGCAGTTTAGGGGCGGGAATCGGAACCGGGGAGCTGTTTTTT.

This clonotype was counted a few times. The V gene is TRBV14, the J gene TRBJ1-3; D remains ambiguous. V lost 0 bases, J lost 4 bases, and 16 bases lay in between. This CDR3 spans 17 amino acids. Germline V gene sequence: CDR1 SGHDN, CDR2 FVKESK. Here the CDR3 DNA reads TGTGCCAGCAGCCAAGATCTTGGTGACACCAGGGGAAACACCATATATTTT. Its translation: CASSQDLGDTRGNTIYF.

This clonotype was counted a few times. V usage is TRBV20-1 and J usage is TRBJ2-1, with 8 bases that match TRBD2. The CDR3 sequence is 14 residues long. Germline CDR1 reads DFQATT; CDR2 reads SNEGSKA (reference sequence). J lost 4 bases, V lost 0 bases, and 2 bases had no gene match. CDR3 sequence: CSARDRGGYNEQFF. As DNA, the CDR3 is TGCAGTGCTAGAGATCGGGGGGGATACAATGAGCAGTTCTTC.

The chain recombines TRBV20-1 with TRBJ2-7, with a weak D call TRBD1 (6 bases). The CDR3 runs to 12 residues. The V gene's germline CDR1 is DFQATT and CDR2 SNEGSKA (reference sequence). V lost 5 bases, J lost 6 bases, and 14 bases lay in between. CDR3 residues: CSAGRGLIEQYF. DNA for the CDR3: TGCAGTGCTGGCAGGGGTCTTATCGAGCAGTACTTC.

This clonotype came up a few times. CDR3 amino acids: CASSFEQGLNIQYF. The CDR3 DNA follows: TGTGCCAGCAGCTTTGAACAGGGGTTAAACATTCAGTACTTC. The V call is TRBV7-2, the J call TRBJ2-4; TRBD1 aligns across 7 bases. Germline CDR1 SGHTA, CDR2 FQGNSA. After removal of 3 bases from V and 6 bases from J, the junction contained 5 bases not matched to a gene. CDR3 length: 14 amino acids.

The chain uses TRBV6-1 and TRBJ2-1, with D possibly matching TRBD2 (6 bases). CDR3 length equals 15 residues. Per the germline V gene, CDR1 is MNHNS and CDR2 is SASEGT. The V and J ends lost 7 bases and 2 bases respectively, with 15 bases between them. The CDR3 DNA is TGTGCCAGCATCTGGGGGGTGGGCCCCTACAATGAGCAGTTCTTC. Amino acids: CASIWGVGPYNEQFF.